Shown below are 17 T cell receptor beta chains from a single sample sequenced in a study of response to subunit inactivated influenza vaccine. TCRdb reanalysed the RT-PCR reads using MiXCR and keeps one entry per CDR3 protein. The sample contains 500,000 to 600,000 distinct CDR3 sequences, 16% of which appear only once. The sample was CD4+ T cells sorted from PBMCs, taken less than 30 months after vaccination. The receptors stem from a man between 45 and 75 years old who received an inactivated influenza vaccine.

This clonotype occurred a few times. The chain is built from TRBV5-1 and TRBJ1-3; no clear D. This CDR3 comprises 14 residues. Germline CDR1 SGHRS, CDR2 YFSETQ. V lost 1 base and J 4 bases, leaving 9 bases between the germline ends. Written as DNA, the CDR3 is TGCGCCAGCAGCTTGAGCCAGGAAGGAAACACCATATATTTT. Protein sequence: CASSLSQEGNTIYF.

The chain uses TRBV28 and TRBJ1-4; TRBD1 might be the D (5 bases). V lost 5 bases to trimming and J lost 4 bases, with 20 bases between them. This CDR3 has 17 residues. CDR1 MDHEN and CDR2 SYDVKM come from the germline V gene. CDR3 sequence reads: CASSAPTSRGVNEKLFF. The CDR3 coding sequence is TGTGCCAGCAGTGCACCAACATCCCGGGGGGTTAATGAAAAACTGTTTTTT.

This clonotype was recorded a few times. This chain links TRBV29-1 with TRBJ2-5; D might be TRBD2 (5 bases). The germline gives CDR1 SQVTM, CDR2 ANQGSEA. V was cut by 5 bases and J by 5 bases, with 24 bases left in between. The CDR3 is 16 residues long. In DNA, the CDR3 is TGCAGCGTTTCGAGGAATCGGGCTAGCTCTATGGAGACCCAGTACTTC. It translates to CSVSRNRASSMETQYF.

This clonotype has at least ten counts. The gene calls are TRBV14 and TRBJ2-7, with 11 positions matching TRBD2. Trimming cost V 4 bases and J 7 bases; bases outside gene matches: 9. This CDR3 region has 15 residues. CDR1 is SGHDN, CDR2 FVKESK, per germline. The CDR3 nucleotides are TGTGCCAGCAGCCCCCGACTAGCGGGAATATGGGAGCAGTACTTC. Protein sequence: CASSPRLAGIWEQYF.

This clonotype showed up just a few times. V usage is TRBV24-1 and J usage is TRBJ1-5, with D hard to call. Deletions cut 4 bases from V and 3 bases from J, with 12 bases between. Germline V lookup: CDR1 KGHDR, CDR2 SFDVKD. The CDR3 covers 15 residues. CDR3: CATSESNSYNQPQHF. In DNA, the CDR3 is TGTGCCACCAGTGAAAGTAACAGTTACAATCAGCCCCAGCATTTT.

J is TRBJ2-1 and V is TRBV20-1; 9 positions agree with TRBD1. V shed 4 bases and J 5 bases; nucleotides not matched to a gene: 6. Germline CDR1 DFQATT, CDR2 SNEGSKA (reference sequence). The CDR3 is made up of 14 amino acids. The CDR3 is CSATTGTGNNEQFF. The CDR3 region has the DNA TGCAGTGCTACTACCGGGACAGGGAACAATGAGCAGTTCTTC.

The J gene is TRBJ2-4, the V gene TRBV21-1; the table's D gene call, TRBD2, was not cross checked with the DNA. TRBV21-1 is shown as a pseudogene. This CDR3 spans 15 amino acids. CDR3 DNA sequence: TGTGCCAGCAGCAAAGAAGCACCGGAGGGAAACATTCAGTACTTC. Translated: CASSKEAPEGNIQYF.

This chain uses TRBV20-1 with TRBJ1-2, with D tentatively TRBD1 (6 bases). CDR1 is DFQATT and CDR2 is SNEGSKA in the germline V gene (reference sequence). The CDR3 has 12 amino acids. With 0 bases removed from V and 8 bases from J, the gap between germline ends came to 10 bases. As DNA, the CDR3 is TGCAGTGCTAGAGAAGGGGGTAGGGGCTACACCTTC. This codes for CSAREGGRGYTF.

This chain links TRBV5-1 with TRBJ2-2; 7 positions agree with TRBD1. This CDR3 region has 15 residues. Germline V gene sequence: CDR1 SGHRS, CDR2 YFSETQ. V gave up 4 bases and J gave up 3 bases; unmatched junction bases: 6. CDR3 residues: CASSVRDSYTGELFF. For the CDR3, the DNA is TGCGCCAGCAGCGTCCGGGACAGCTACACCGGGGAGCTGTTTTTT.

This chain uses TRBV3-1 with TRBJ1-6, with TRBD1 matching 9 bases. The germline V gene has CDR1 LGHDT and CDR2 YNNKEL (reference sequence). With 1 base clipped from V and 10 bases from J, the junction kept 5 bases outside the gene matches. The CDR3 runs to 15 residues. CDR3 DNA sequence: TGTGCCAGCAGCCAAGTCGGGACAGGGTCCTCACCCCTCCACTTT. Its protein is CASSQVGTGSSPLHF.

This clonotype has a handful of counts. V is TRBV6-2 or TRBV6-3 and J is TRBJ1-5; D gene ambiguous. The germline V gene has CDR1 MNHEY and CDR2 SVGEGT. The CDR3 spans 14 residues. Trimming left V 6 bases short and J 4 bases short, with 13 bases between. The CDR3 DNA reads TGTGCCAGCAGATCTTTACAGTTAAATCAGCCCCAGCATTTT. It is translated as CASRSLQLNQPQHF.

Ten or more counts support this clonotype. The genes are TRBV7-2 and TRBJ2-3, with D possibly being TRBD1 (5 bases). V was shortened by 3 bases and J by 7 bases, with 11 bases between the two germline ends. Germline V gene data show CDR1 as SGHTA and CDR2 as FQGNSA. The CDR3 spans 13 residues. This CDR3 reads CASSLGLVHTQYF. In DNA, the CDR3 is TGTGCCAGCAGCTTGGGGCTAGTGCATACGCAGTATTTT.

The chain carries TRBV20-1 and TRBJ2-5; the D gene is possibly TRBD1 (6 bases). From germline, CDR1 is DFQATT and CDR2 SNEGSKA (reference sequence). V was pared by 0 bases and J by 5 bases, with 16 bases between. This CDR3 region has 15 residues. The CDR3 region is CSARDSQGFRETQYF. Here the CDR3 DNA reads TGCAGTGCTAGAGATTCCCAGGGGTTCAGGGAGACCCAGTACTTC.

CDR3 nucleotide sequence: TGTGCCATCAGTGAGTCGCCACCCCGACTTACAGATACGCAGTATTTT. This translates into CAISESPPRLTDTQYF. This sequence joins TRBV10-3 and TRBJ2-3, with unresolved D. V lost 0 bases and J lost 3, with 13 bases in between. The CDR3 totals 16 residues. Germline V gives CDR1 ENHRY, CDR2 SYGVKD.

This clonotype occurred many times. The gene calls are TRBV4-3 and TRBJ1-1; D gene uncertain. With 6 bases removed from V and 5 bases from J, the gap between germline ends came to 19 bases. Germline V CDR1 and CDR2: LGHNA, YSLEER. CDR3 length: 15 amino acids. CDR3 sequence reads: CASSRLGRGGTEAFF. The CDR3 coding sequence is TGCGCCAGCAGTCGCTTAGGACGGGGAGGGACTGAAGCTTTCTTT.

This chain uses TRBV5-6 with TRBJ2-1, with D possibly TRBD2 on 6 matching bases. Trimming shortened V by 0 bases and J by 12 bases, and 10 bases separated the two germline ends. The CDR3 has 12 residues. Germline CDR1 SGHDT, CDR2 YYEEEE. The CDR3 sequence is CASSLAGGGQFF. CDR3 sequence (DNA): TGTGCCAGCAGCTTGGCCGGGGGAGGGCAGTTCTTC.

This clonotype appeared a few times. The J gene is TRBJ1-2, the V gene TRBV5-5; D gene ambiguous. V dropped 0 bases and J dropped 0 bases, with 9 bases sitting between them. Looked up from germline, CDR1 is SGHKS and CDR2 is YYEKEE (reference sequence). The CDR3 loop spans 15 amino acids. For the CDR3, the DNA is TGTGCCAGCAGCTTGGCGACGGGAGCTAACTATGGCTACACCTTC. Translation gives CASSLATGANYGYTF.